The present T cell receptor (beta chain) was sequenced within a study of T cells in Graves' hyperthyroidism and ophthalmopathy. Amplification targeted TCR beta CDR3 regions from RNA transcripts. With the HTBI primer set, the TCR CDR3 went through a first round of RT-PCR. MiXCR, applied by TCRdb to the multiplex PCR reads, yields one record per CDR3 protein. The data hold hundreds of thousands of distinct CDR3 sequences, with approximately 14% observed a single time. V lost 1 base to trimming and J lost 7 bases; unmatched junction nucleotides: 0. This CDR3 is 11 amino acids long. The germline V gene has CDR1 GTSNPN and CDR2 SVGIG (reference sequence).

Sequences were obtained from blood. This TCR derives from a woman aged 18-29 years with Graves' hyperthyroidism. The chain recombines TRBV30 with TRBJ2-7; 8 nucleotides match TRBD2. CDR3 in amino acids: CAWSGGGEQYF. In DNA form, the CDR3 reads TGTGCCTGGAGTGGCGGGGGGGAGCAGTACTTC.